This TCR beta chain derives from a study of blood T cell repertoires in COVID-19. Across the whole study: PBMCs, B-cell-depleted T cells, or T cells were the source of the cDNA or gDNA that made up the material.

Per the study methods: Amplifying reference gene primers gave estimates of nucleated cell counts. The repertoire was sequenced with immunoSEQ multiplex PCR; TCRdb's copy has only in-frame clones and lacks some. V, J and clone size are those of that table, while D and trimming were read from the DNA. This sample has 150,000 to 200,000 clones; around nine tenths occur once, and the top ten carry 3.5% to 4.5%. Trimming took 1 base from V and 0 from J; bases not matched to a gene: 11. From germline, CDR1 is SGHVS and CDR2 FNYEAQ. CDR3 size: 19 residues. Input material: peripheral blood. This clonotype was sampled from a human donor in a cohort sampled during active COVID-19. The V gene is TRBV7-6, the J gene TRBJ2-3; 9 bases line up with TRBD2. The chain's CDR3 is CASSLGPPNSGSSTDTQYF. The CDR3 region has the DNA TGTGCCAGCAGCTTAGGTCCCCCAAATAGCGGGAGTAGCACAGATACGCAGTATTTT.